This TCR beta chain was observed in a study of CD8+ T cells in alopecia areata. Whole-study results and caveats: In scalp samples, resident alphabeta T cells of normal skin are also sequenced. Relative to mice, TCR sharing across patients was less clear, a difference possibly HLA-related. In lesional scalp, particularly from alopecia totalis/universalis, clonality was higher than in normal scalp.

After isolation, RNA underwent reverse transcription to generate cDNA as the sequencing template. Data came from immunoSEQ multiplex PCR; TCRdb stores just in-frame clones and leaves some out. The table records 100,000 to 150,000 clones, about 60% of them present only once. As for this clone: Its cognate antigen is unknown. Other DNA sequences from this sample encode an identical CDR3 as well.

Sorting separated CD4+ and CD8+ T cells out of PBMCs. Source material: CD4+ T cells sorted from blood. This TCR came from a human donor in good health.

The CDR3: CASRGQGGQPQHF. The CDR3 DNA sequence: TGTGCCAGTAGGGGACAGGGGGGTCAGCCCCAGCATTTT. V and J are TRBV19 and TRBJ1-5, with 11 bases aligning to TRBD1. CDR1 and CDR2 (germline): LNHDA, SQIVND (reference sequence). This CDR3 is built from 13 residues. After removal of 6 bases from V and 6 bases from J, the junction contained 1 base not matched to a gene.